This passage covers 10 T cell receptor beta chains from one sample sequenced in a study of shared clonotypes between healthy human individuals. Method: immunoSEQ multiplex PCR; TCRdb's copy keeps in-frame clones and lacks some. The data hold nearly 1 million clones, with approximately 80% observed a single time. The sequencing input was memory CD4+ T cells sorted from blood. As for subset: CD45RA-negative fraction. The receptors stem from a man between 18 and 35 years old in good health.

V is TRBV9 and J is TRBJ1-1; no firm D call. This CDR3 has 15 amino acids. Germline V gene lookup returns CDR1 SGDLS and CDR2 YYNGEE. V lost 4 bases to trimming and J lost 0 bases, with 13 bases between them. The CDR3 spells CASSTDTGMNTEAFF. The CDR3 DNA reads TGTGCCAGCAGCACAGACACGGGAATGAACACTGAAGCTTTCTTT.

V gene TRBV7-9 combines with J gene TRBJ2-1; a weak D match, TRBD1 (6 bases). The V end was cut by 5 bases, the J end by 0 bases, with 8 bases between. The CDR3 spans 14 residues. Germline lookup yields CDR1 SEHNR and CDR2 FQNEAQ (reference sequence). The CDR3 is CASSQDSSYNEQFF. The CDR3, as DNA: TGTGCCAGCAGCCAGGACAGCTCCTACAATGAGCAGTTCTTC.

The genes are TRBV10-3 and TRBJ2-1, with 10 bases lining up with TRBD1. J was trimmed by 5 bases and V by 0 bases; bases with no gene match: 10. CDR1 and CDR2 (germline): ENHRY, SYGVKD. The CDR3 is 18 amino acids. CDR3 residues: CAISESGGLGTGDNEQFF. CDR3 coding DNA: TGTGCCATCAGTGAGTCCGGGGGCCTCGGGACAGGGGACAATGAGCAGTTCTTC.

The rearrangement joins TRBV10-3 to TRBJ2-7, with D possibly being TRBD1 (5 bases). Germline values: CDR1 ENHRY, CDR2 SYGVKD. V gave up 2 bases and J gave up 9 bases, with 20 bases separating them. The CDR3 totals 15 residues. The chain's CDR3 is CAISEGVGPAHGQYF. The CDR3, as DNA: TGTGCCATCAGTGAGGGGGTGGGGCCCGCCCATGGGCAGTACTTC.

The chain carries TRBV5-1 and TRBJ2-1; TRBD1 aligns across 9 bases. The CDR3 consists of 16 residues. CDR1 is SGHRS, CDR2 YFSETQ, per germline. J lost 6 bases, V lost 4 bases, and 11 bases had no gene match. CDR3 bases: TGCGCCAGCAGCCTGACCGGGACAGGGCGGTTCAATGAGCAGTTCTTC. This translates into CASSLTGTGRFNEQFF.

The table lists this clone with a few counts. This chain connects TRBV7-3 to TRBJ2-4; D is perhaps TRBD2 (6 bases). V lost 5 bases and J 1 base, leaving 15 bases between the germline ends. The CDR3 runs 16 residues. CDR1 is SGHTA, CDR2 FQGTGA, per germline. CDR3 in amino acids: CASSPTRREAKNIQYF. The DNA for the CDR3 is TGTGCCAGCAGCCCTACAAGGAGGGAGGCCAAAAACATTCAGTACTTC.

The CDR3 loop reads CASSSRNQETQYF. CDR3 sequence (DNA): TGTGCCAGCAGCTCGCGGAACCAAGAGACCCAGTACTTC. V is TRBV7-3 and J is TRBJ2-5; D remains ambiguous. Germline CDR1 and CDR2: SGHTA and FQGTGA. The CDR3 contains 13 residues. Trimming took off 4 bases at V and 0 bases at J, with 6 bases between the two ends.

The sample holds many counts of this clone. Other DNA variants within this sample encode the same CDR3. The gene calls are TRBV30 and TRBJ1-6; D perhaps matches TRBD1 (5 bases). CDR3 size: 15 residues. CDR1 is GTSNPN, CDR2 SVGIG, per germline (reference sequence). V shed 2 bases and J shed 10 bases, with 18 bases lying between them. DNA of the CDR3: TGTGCCTGGAGTACTTCATCCGCGAACAGGTCACCCCTCCACTTT. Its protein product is CAWSTSSANRSPLHF. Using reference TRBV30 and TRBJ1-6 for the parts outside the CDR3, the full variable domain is SQTIHQWPATLVQPVGSPLSLECTVEGTSNPNLYWYRQAAGRGLQLLFYSVGIGQISSEVPQNLSASRPQDRQFILSSKKLLLSDSGFYLCAWSTSSANRSPLHFGNGTRLTVT.

CDR3 coding DNA: TGTGCCAGCAGTTACCCCGGGACGCCCTACGAGCAGTACTTC. It encodes CASSYPGTPYEQYF. The chain recombines TRBV6-6 with TRBJ2-7; either TRBD1 or TRBD2 may fit D (5 bases each). V was cut by 2 bases and J by 2 bases, with 10 bases left in between. The CDR3 spans 14 residues. Germline loops: CDR1 MNHNY, CDR2 SVGAGI (reference sequence).

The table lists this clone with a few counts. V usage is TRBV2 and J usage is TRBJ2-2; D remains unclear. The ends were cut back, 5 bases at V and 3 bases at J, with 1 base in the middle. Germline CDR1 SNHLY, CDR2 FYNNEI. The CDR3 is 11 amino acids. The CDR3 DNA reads TGTGCCAGCAGTTACACCGGGGAGCTGTTTTTT. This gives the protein CASSYTGELFF. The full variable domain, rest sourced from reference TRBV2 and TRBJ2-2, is EPEVTQTPSHQVTQMGQEVILRCVPISNHLYFYWYRQILGQKVEFLVSFYNNEISEKSEIFDDQFSVERPDGSNFTLKIRSTKLEDSAMYFCASSYTGELFFGEGSRLTVL.